These 21 T cell receptor beta chains share one sample of origin, sequenced in a study of T cells after yellow fever vaccination (dated by TCRdb to the late 2010s). Interpreted using the paper, the treatment or condition label stands for: live attenuated yellow fever vaccine strain. Library construction relied on 5' RACE. TCRdb lists the instrument as Illumina HiSeq 2500. Through fastp at Q25 and MiXCR, TCRdb rebuilt clones from the public reads, retaining in-frame beta chains. Every CDR3 protein is listed once, alongside the most common genes and DNA of its rows. The sample table records just under 600,000 distinct CDR3 sequences; roughly 14% of these occur just once. The ten biggest clones cover around an eighth of the sample. Here the sequenced sample was PBMCs, taken on the day of the yellow fever booster vaccination. All receptors come from a man aged 25-45 years who received the YFV17D yellow fever vaccine.

This chain connects TRBV6-1 to TRBJ2-3; unclear D gene. V was trimmed by 7 bases and J by 0 bases, leaving 14 bases between them. The V gene's germline CDR1 is MNHNS and CDR2 SASEGT. This CDR3 has 15 residues. CDR3 DNA sequence: TGTGCCAGCACCCTTGGGGTCACTAGCACAGATACGCAGTATTTT. This gives the protein CASTLGVTSTDTQYF.

The V call is TRBV20-1, the J call TRBJ2-7; unclear D gene. The V gene's germline CDR1 is DFQATT and CDR2 SNEGSKA (reference sequence). The CDR3 has 11 amino acids. This chain's CDR3 is CRGSSSYEQYF. The CDR3 DNA reads TGCAGGGGGTCTAGCTCCTACGAGCAGTACTTC.

The chain joins TRBV7-2 to TRBJ2-1; TRBD2 aligns across 9 bases. The CDR3 totals 17 residues. The V and J ends lost 2 bases and 4 bases, in that order; junction bases with no gene match: 9. The germline gives CDR1 SGHTA, CDR2 FQGNSA. CDR3 nucleotides: TGTGCCAGCAGCTTATATAGCGGGAGAGGTGGGTACAATGAGCAGTTCTTC. It specifies CASSLYSGRGGYNEQFF.

This clonotype was seen only a few times. The rearrangement links TRBV7-2 to TRBJ2-7, with 7 bases that match TRBD1. Germline CDR1 reads SGHTA; CDR2 reads FQGNSA. There are 14 residues in the CDR3. V shed 3 bases and J 4 bases; nucleotides not matched to a gene: 6. The CDR3 reads CASSFTGQLYEQYF. The CDR3 DNA follows: TGTGCCAGCAGCTTCACGGGACAGCTTTACGAGCAGTACTTC.

This clonotype has just a few counts. V and J are TRBV6-5 and TRBJ2-3, with D perhaps TRBD1 (6 bases). CDR3 length: 11 amino acids. The germline V and J ends were trimmed by 7 bases and 6 bases, with 8 bases remaining between them. Germline CDR1 is MNHEY and CDR2 is SVGAGI. Here the CDR3 DNA reads TGTGCCAGCATACAGGGTGATACGCAGTATTTT. Protein: CASIQGDTQYF.

This clonotype was observed a single time. Because the CDR3's place on the DNA is in doubt, the DNA is left out and the CDR3 is given as listed by TCRdb. The rearrangement links TRBV29-1 to TRBJ2-2; the DNA was not compared with TRBD1, the D call given in the table. The CDR3 comprises 16 residues, both ends counted. Per the germline V gene, CDR1 is SQVTM and CDR2 is ANQGSEA. This chain's CDR3 is CSVFGPQGRTPGSCFF.

This clonotype has ten or more counts. The chain employs TRBV7-2 and TRBJ2-1, with 7 nucleotides matching TRBD2. Germline V CDR1 and CDR2: SGHTA, FQGNSA. Unmatched junction bases numbered 5, after V lost 2 bases and J lost 7 bases. There are 14 residues in the CDR3. In DNA, the CDR3 is TGTGCCAGCAGCTTATTTACTAGCGAAAATGAGCAGTTCTTC. This sequence encodes CASSLFTSENEQFF.

In this sample, this clonotype turned up a few times. The gene calls are TRBV12-3 or TRBV12-4 and TRBJ2-7, with D unclear. V lost 5 bases, J lost 1 base, and 15 bases lay in between. The CDR3 covers 15 residues. Here the CDR3 DNA reads TGTGCCAGCAGTCCCCAACCCCTGGGATCCTACGAGCAGTACTTC. Its protein is CASSPQPLGSYEQYF.

The rearrangement joins TRBV12-3 or TRBV12-4 to TRBJ2-1; D might be TRBD2 (6 bases). V dropped 6 bases and J dropped 9 bases, with 15 bases sitting between them. This CDR3 comprises 13 residues. CDR3 nucleotide sequence: TGTGCCAGCAGGGTGGGACTTGCAGCTGAGCAGTTCTTC. This gives the protein CASRVGLAAEQFF.

This sequence joins TRBV12-3 or TRBV12-4 and TRBJ2-1; TRBD1 might be the D (6 bases). The CDR3 totals 14 residues. V was pared by 2 bases and J by 6 bases, with 11 bases between. The CDR3 DNA is TGTGCCAGCAGTTTAAAAGGGGGTCGCAATGAGCAGTTCTTC. It yields the protein CASSLKGGRNEQFF.

The V and J genes are TRBV7-8 and TRBJ2-7; D is ambiguous. CDR1 is SGHVS, CDR2 FQNEAQ, per germline. Trimming took 2 bases from V and 2 from J, leaving 10 bases between them. The CDR3 is 14 residues long. In DNA form, the CDR3 reads TGTGCCAGCAGCTTAATGGCAGCAACCTACGAGCAGTACTTC. Its translation: CASSLMAATYEQYF.

This clonotype was recorded a few times. The chain is built from TRBV7-9 and TRBJ2-3; a possible D gene is TRBD1 (6 bases). The CDR3 has 12 amino acids. Germline V CDR1 and CDR2: SEHNR, FQNEAQ (reference sequence). With 4 bases removed from V and 8 bases from J, the gap between germline ends came to 10 bases. Written as DNA, the CDR3 is TGTGCCAGCAGCTCGACAGGACCTACGCAGTATTTT. Translated: CASSSTGPTQYF.

This chain uses TRBV7-3 with TRBJ2-2; 15 bases are a match to TRBD2. The CDR3 loop spans 17 amino acids. V gave up 5 bases and J gave up 6 bases; unmatched junction bases: 7. Germline-derived CDR1 and CDR2 are SGHTA and FQGTGA. Here the CDR3 DNA reads TGTGCCAGCAGCCCACCGGGACTAGCGGGAGGATCCGGGGAGCTGTTTTTT. Protein: CASSPPGLAGGSGELFF.

This clonotype was seen only a few times. The rearrangement links TRBV18 to TRBJ1-1; a possible D gene is TRBD1 (5 bases). V was shortened by 10 bases and J by 5 bases, with 17 bases between the two germline ends. This CDR3 has 13 residues. CDR1 and CDR2 (germline): KGHSH, LQKENI. The CDR3 reads CATSQGGGTEAFF. In DNA form, the CDR3 reads TGTGCCACCTCTCAGGGAGGAGGGACTGAAGCTTTCTTT. Combining the CDR3 with reference TRBV18 and TRBJ1-1 gives the whole variable domain NAGVMQNPRHLVRRRGQEARLRCSPMKGHSHVYWYRQLPEEGLKFMVYLQKENIIDESGMPKERFSAEFPKEGPSILRIQQVVRGDSAAYFCATSQGGGTEAFFGQGTRLTVV.

This clonotype showed up just a few times. The genes are TRBV5-4 and TRBJ2-6; 7 bases line up with TRBD1. This CDR3 is 18 amino acids long. Looked up from germline, CDR1 is SGHNT and CDR2 is YYREEE (reference sequence). V was pared by 1 base and J by 2 bases, with 9 bases of the junction left unmatched. The CDR3 DNA is TGTGCCAGCAGCTTGAGGGGGCGGTGGATCCCTGGGGCCAACGTCCTGACTTTC. As protein: CASSLRGRWIPGANVLTF.

Many counts were recorded for this clonotype. V gene TRBV12-3 or TRBV12-4 combines with J gene TRBJ1-2; D might be TRBD1 (6 bases). V was shortened by 5 bases and J by 4 bases, with 14 bases between the two germline ends. This CDR3 has 14 amino acids. Here the CDR3 reads CASSPTGILYGYTF. CDR3 coding DNA: TGTGCCAGCAGTCCGACAGGAATCCTCTATGGCTACACCTTC.

The table lists this clonotype with a few counts. The chain uses TRBV29-1 and TRBJ2-7; TRBD1 matches 8 bases. The CDR3 sequence is 13 residues long. Looked up from germline, CDR1 is SQVTM and CDR2 is ANQGSEA. J was trimmed by 4 bases and V by 4 bases; bases with no gene match: 6. CDR3 nucleotide sequence: TGCAGCGTTGCCCAGACAGGGGCATACGAGCAGTACTTC. It translates to CSVAQTGAYEQYF.

V and J are TRBV5-4 and TRBJ2-1, with a possible D match to TRBD2 (5 bases). Germline-derived CDR1 and CDR2 are SGHNT and YYREEE (reference sequence). V shed 2 bases and J shed 3 bases, with 21 bases lying between them. This CDR3 has 18 amino acids. CDR3 region: CASSFSGAEELYYNEQFF. The DNA of the CDR3 is TGTGCCAGCAGCTTTTCGGGCGCGGAGGAGTTGTACTACAATGAGCAGTTCTTC. The full variable domain, in which reference TRBV5-4 and TRBJ2-1 provide the parts outside the CDR3, is ETGVTQSPTHLIKTRGQQVTLRCSSQSGHNTVSWYQQALGQGPQFIFQYYREEENGRGNFPPRFSGLQFPNYSSELNVNALELDDSALYLCASSFSGAEELYYNEQFFGPGTRLTVL.

The chain combines TRBV30 with TRBJ2-1, with D hard to call. Trimming pared 2 bases from V and 4 bases from J, leaving 18 bases between. The CDR3 loop spans 16 amino acids. Germline V lookup: CDR1 GTSNPN, CDR2 SVGIG (reference sequence). CDR3 region: CAWSSSLTPPYNEQFF. DNA of the CDR3: TGTGCCTGGAGTTCAAGCTTAACTCCCCCGTACAATGAGCAGTTCTTC.

The chain combines TRBV2 with TRBJ2-2, with TRBD2 matching 9 bases. Germline loops: CDR1 SNHLY, CDR2 FYNNEI. V shed 11 bases and J 5 bases; nucleotides not matched to a gene: 6. The CDR3 contains 13 residues. In DNA form, the CDR3 reads TGTGCCGCGGGGGGGAGTTGGACCGGGGAGCTGTTTTTT. This sequence encodes CAAGGSWTGELFF.

This chain uses TRBV5-6 with TRBJ2-5, with 10 nucleotides matching TRBD2. The CDR3 is 17 residues long. Germline lookup yields CDR1 SGHDT and CDR2 YYEEEE. The V gene end was trimmed by 1 base and the J gene end by 2 bases; junction bases not matched to a gene: 8. For the CDR3, the DNA is TGTGCCAGCAGCTTGTTCGGTAGCGGGAGGCTTCAAGAGACCCAGTACTTC. Translation gives CASSLFGSGRLQETQYF.